The sequence of this TCR beta chain was determined in a study of CD8+ T cells in alopecia areata. V shed 5 bases, J shed 5 bases, and the junction held 12 bases outside the gene matches. CDR3 length: 16 residues. Germline CDR1 and CDR2: SGHRS and YFSETQ. Points on this clone: The target antigen is unknown.

Broader study findings: Scalp samples also contribute reads from the resident alphabeta T cells found in normal skin.

RNA extraction and reverse transcription yielded cDNA as sequencing template. Profiled with immunoSEQ multiplex PCR; TCRdb holds only in-frame clones, not every one. The sample has about 150,000 clones; about three fifths are singletons. Material: CD8+ T cells sorted from blood. J is TRBJ2-5 and V is TRBV5-1; 10 bases line up with TRBD2. This TCR derives from a human donor in good health. The CDR3 here is CASRRGTSANGETQYF. CDR3 bases: TGCGCCAGCAGACGAGGGACTAGCGCGAATGGGGAGACCCAGTACTTC.